This T cell receptor (beta chain) was captured in a study of long-term antiretroviral therapy in people with HIV. For the study at large: The oldest specimens predate the 2015 immediate-ART recommendation by about a decade.

The assay, immunoSEQ v3.0, was run at survey level. TCRdb's table, derived via immunoSEQ multiplex PCR, lists solely in-frame clones and lacks some. The table lists roughly 28,000 clones, just over 90% of them singletons, with approximately 4% in the top ten. The germline CDR1 and CDR2 sequences are MGHRA and YSYEKL. V lost 0 bases, J lost 0 bases, and 12 bases lay in between. This CDR3 contains 17 residues. The receptor comes from a man in his late teens or twenties with HIV. The sample was unsorted PBMCs, taken 3.1 years after starting antiretroviral therapy. The V gene is TRBV4-1, the J gene TRBJ1-3; D is undetermined. The DNA of the CDR3 is TGCGCCAGCAGCCAAGATCTGGGCCGGGACTCTGGAAACACCATATATTTT. This gives the protein CASSQDLGRDSGNTIYF.